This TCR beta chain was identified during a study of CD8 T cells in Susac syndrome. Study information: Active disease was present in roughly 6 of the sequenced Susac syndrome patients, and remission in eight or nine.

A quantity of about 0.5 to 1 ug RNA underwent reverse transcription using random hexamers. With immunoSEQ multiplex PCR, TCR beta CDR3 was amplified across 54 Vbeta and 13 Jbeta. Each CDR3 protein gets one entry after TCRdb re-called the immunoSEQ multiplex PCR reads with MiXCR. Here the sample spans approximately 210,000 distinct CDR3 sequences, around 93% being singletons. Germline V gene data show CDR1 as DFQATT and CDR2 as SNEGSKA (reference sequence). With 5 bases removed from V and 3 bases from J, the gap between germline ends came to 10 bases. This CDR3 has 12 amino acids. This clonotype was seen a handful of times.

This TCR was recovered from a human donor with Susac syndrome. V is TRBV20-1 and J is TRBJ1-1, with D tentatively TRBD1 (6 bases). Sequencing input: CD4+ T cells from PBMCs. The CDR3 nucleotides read TGCAGTGCTCGCCCAGGGGACACTGAAGCTTTCTTT. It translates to CSARPGDTEAFF.